This T cell receptor beta chain was identified in a study of T cell responses to AZD1222 COVID-19 vaccine. As for this clone: Its specificity is unknown.

The germline V and J ends were trimmed by 3 bases and 7 bases, with 17 bases remaining between them. This CDR3 comprises 16 residues. The V gene's germline CDR1 is KGHDR and CDR2 SFDVKD. Study-level results: Spike-specific TCR breadth and depth rose after two AZD1222 doses. The sample set comprised mostly white British donors with more females, and clonal diversity was possibly underestimated.

TCRdb keeps only in-frame clones here, not all; method: immunoSEQ multiplex PCR. Of approximately 84,000 clones listed, 83% are singletons. This rearrangement joins TRBV24-1 to TRBJ2-2; TRBD1 is a possible D gene (6 bases). This receptor was identified in an adult who received the AZD1222 COVID-19 vaccine. The sequenced sample was peripheral blood, obtained 28 days after the second AZD1222 dose. Here the CDR3 DNA reads TGTGCCACCAGTGATCCGGGACAATTCTCCGTCGGGGAGCTGTTTTTT. Translated, it gives CATSDPGQFSVGELFF.